This TCR beta chain was identified during a study of PD-1 blockade in classical Hodgkin lymphoma. V was trimmed by 7 bases and J by 7 bases, leaving 16 bases between them. This CDR3 contains 14 residues. Germline lookup yields CDR1 LNHDA and CDR2 SQIVND (reference sequence). TCRdb's table, derived via immunoSEQ multiplex PCR, lists solely in-frame clones and lacks some. The table records 40,000 to 45,000 clones, around 80% of them present only once. Points on this clone: Its antigen is undetermined.

Study findings and constraints: The CD4+ diversity rise by C4D1 was clearest in complete responders.

With no exception, relapse followed autologous stem cell transplantation in all patients, and brentuximab vedotin exposure varied. This rearrangement joins TRBV19 to TRBJ1-4, with D tentatively TRBD1 (5 bases). The source of this sequence is a human donor with classical Hodgkin lymphoma. This material consisted of peripheral blood mononuclear cells (PBMCs), taken at baseline. The CDR3 DNA sequence: TGTGCCAGTACCCCCAGGGCAGAGGGTGAAAAACTGTTTTTT. Residues: CASTPRAEGEKLFF. Supplemented by reference TRBV19 and TRBJ1-4, the full variable domain reads DGGITQSPKYLFRKEGQNVTLSCEQNLNHDAMYWYRQDPGQGLRLIYYSQIVNDFQKGDIAEGYSVSREKKESFPLTVTSAQKNPTAFYLCASTPRAEGEKLFFGSGTQLSVL.